This record covers a single TCR beta chain. The sample comes from a study of T cell changes during pregnancy in multiple sclerosis. TCRdb keeps only in-frame clones here, not all; method: immunoSEQ multiplex PCR. Of 40,000 or so clones detected, about 92% appear once; the ten largest clones hold 26%. V lost 4 bases and J 0 bases, leaving 13 bases between the germline ends. Looked up from germline, CDR1 is MDHEN and CDR2 is SYDVKM. The CDR3 runs 16 residues. V is TRBV28 and J is TRBJ1-5, with a tentative D call TRBD1 (6 bases). The sequenced sample was CD8+ T cells from peripheral blood mononuclear cells, obtained before pregnancy. The clonotype comes from a female donor with multiple sclerosis, enrolled in a pregnancy study. The CDR3 reads CASSSPQGNSNQPQHF. The CDR3, as DNA: TGTGCCAGCAGTTCCCCACAGGGTAATAGCAATCAGCCCCAGCATTTT.